These 26 T cell receptor beta chains were sequenced from one sample in a study of CD8 T cells in Susac syndrome. cDNA came from roughly 0.47 to 1 ug RNA primed by random hexamers. Each CDR3 protein gets one entry after TCRdb re-called the immunoSEQ multiplex PCR reads with MiXCR. The data contain a few hundred thousand distinct CDR3 sequences, 95% of them seen just once; the ten biggest clones take up 0.085% to 0.095%. Sequenced input: CD4+ T cells from PBMCs. All receptors come from a human donor with multiple sclerosis.

This CDR3 is CATSAGGAGQPQHF. The CDR3 nucleotides read TGTGCCACCAGTGCAGGGGGCGCGGGTCAGCCCCAGCATTTT. The gene calls are TRBV24-1 and TRBJ1-5, with 8 bases aligning to TRBD1. Per the germline V gene, CDR1 is KGHDR and CDR2 is SFDVKD. Trimming at V came to 5 bases and at J to 6 bases, leaving 5 bases not matched to a gene. The CDR3 sequence is 14 residues long.

The chain has TRBV20-1 and TRBJ2-1; 7 nucleotides agree with TRBD1. Germline V gives CDR1 DFQATT, CDR2 SNEGSKA (reference sequence). The V segment lost 1 base and the J segment 6 bases; nucleotides outside the gene matches: 6. This CDR3 spans 14 amino acids. In DNA form, the CDR3 reads TGCAGTGCTAGAGCCCCTAGGACAGGCAATGAGCAGTTCTTC. This sequence encodes CSARAPRTGNEQFF.

This chain connects TRBV7-2 to TRBJ2-1; TRBD2 might be the D (7 bases). This CDR3 region has 14 residues. Trimming took off 5 bases at V and 8 bases at J, with 16 bases between the two ends. CDR1 is SGHTA and CDR2 is FQGNSA in the germline V gene. The CDR3 is CASSLGGAVYEQFF. In DNA form, the CDR3 reads TGTGCCAGCAGCCTTGGGGGGGCTGTCTATGAGCAGTTCTTC.

The chain is built from TRBV20-1 and TRBJ2-3; tentatively, D is TRBD2 (6 bases). V dropped 6 bases and J dropped 9 bases, with 13 bases sitting between them. Germline V gene sequence: CDR1 DFQATT, CDR2 SNEGSKA (reference sequence). CDR3 length: 11 amino acids. The CDR3 here is CSAGTRGTQYF. CDR3 bases: TGCAGTGCAGGGACCCGGGGGACGCAGTATTTT.

The rearrangement joins TRBV28 to TRBJ2-7; TRBD2 aligns across 7 bases. The germline CDR1 and CDR2 sequences are MDHEN and SYDVKM. The CDR3 totals 15 residues. V trimming: 10 bases; J trimming: 2 bases; junction bases outside the gene matches: 14. CDR3 amino acids: CATRGGGSGTYEQYF. The CDR3 DNA follows: TGTGCCACTCGGGGCGGGGGTAGCGGAACCTACGAGCAGTACTTC.

This clonotype was observed once. The chain uses TRBV12-3 or TRBV12-4 and TRBJ1-5, with a weak D call TRBD1 (6 bases). The CDR3 spans 20 residues. V lost 0 bases, J lost 0 bases, and 21 bases lay in between. The CDR3 region is CASSLARWETGLNSNQPQHF. DNA of the CDR3: TGTGCCAGCAGTTTAGCGCGTTGGGAAACAGGGCTTAATAGCAATCAGCCCCAGCATTTT.

The chain joins TRBV29-1 to TRBJ1-4; D gene unclear. Trimming pared 5 bases from V and 8 bases from J, leaving 12 bases between. Germline V lookup: CDR1 SQVTM, CDR2 ANQGSEA. The CDR3 has 12 residues. CDR3 DNA: TGCAGCGTTTCGGCGGGATACGAAAAACTGTTTTTT. It specifies CSVSAGYEKLFF.

This clonotype has just one count. This chain uses TRBV19 with TRBJ1-1, with D maybe TRBD1 (5 bases). Germline loops: CDR1 LNHDA, CDR2 SQIVND (reference sequence). The CDR3 covers 14 residues. The V gene lost 2 bases and the J gene lost 6 bases, with 13 bases spanning the gap. The DNA for the CDR3 is TGTGCCAGTAGTATAACCTCGGGGGGGGCTGAAGCTTTCTTT. Encoded protein: CASSITSGGAEAFF.

The chain carries TRBV10-3 and TRBJ2-7, with 8 bases matching TRBD2. CDR1 is ENHRY and CDR2 is SYGVKD in the germline V gene. This CDR3 is 15 amino acids long. The trim removed 3 bases at V and 2 bases at J, leaving 6 bases unmatched. CDR3 coding DNA: TGTGCCATCAGTGACGGCGGGAGGAACCCCTACGAGCAGTACTTC. This translates into CAISDGGRNPYEQYF.

This clonotype has only one observation. CDR3 DNA: TGTGCCAGCATGACCCCGGGAACAGGGTCCTACGAGCAGTACTTC. Its protein product is CASMTPGTGSYEQYF. The J gene is TRBJ2-7, the V gene TRBV6-1; weak D call: TRBD1 (6 bases). Germline lookup yields CDR1 MNHNS and CDR2 SASEGT. CDR3 size: 15 residues. V lost 7 bases, J lost 1 base, and 17 bases lay in between.

The chain recombines TRBV27 with TRBJ2-3; 7 bases fit TRBD1. Germline V lookup: CDR1 MNHEY, CDR2 SMNVEV (reference sequence). This CDR3 comprises 16 residues. V was pared by 5 bases and J by 0 bases, with 8 bases of the junction left unmatched. In nucleotides, the CDR3 is TGTGCCAGCAGTGTATTGACAGGGTTCAGCACAGATACGCAGTATTTT. This encodes CASSVLTGFSTDTQYF.

V usage is TRBV20-1 and J usage is TRBJ1-2, with 9 nucleotides matching TRBD1. The V gene end was trimmed by 4 bases and the J gene end by 8 bases; junction bases not matched to a gene: 14. CDR3 length: 15 residues. The germline CDR1 and CDR2 sequences are DFQATT and SNEGSKA (reference sequence). CDR3 in amino acids: CSATPGTGRTGGYTF. CDR3 sequence (DNA): TGCAGTGCTACCCCCGGGACAGGGAGAACCGGAGGCTACACCTTC.

The chain combines TRBV30 with TRBJ1-2; no firm D call. Germline CDR1 and CDR2: GTSNPN and SVGIG (reference sequence). Trimming left V 5 bases short and J 5 bases short, with 21 bases between. The CDR3 extends over 15 amino acids. In DNA, the CDR3 is TGTGCCTGGCTCGTCAGGTCGACTCGGATTTATGGCTACACCTTC. Translation: CAWLVRSTRIYGYTF.

The rearrangement uses TRBV6-6 and TRBJ2-7; possibly TRBD1 for D (5 bases). The CDR3 totals 12 residues. Germline V gene data show CDR1 as MNHNY and CDR2 as SVGAGI (reference sequence). Trimming took 8 bases from V and 6 from J, leaving 14 bases between them. The CDR3 protein is CASGKTDTEQYF. CDR3 bases: TGTGCCAGCGGGAAGACGGACACCGAGCAGTACTTC.

The rearrangement links TRBV4-1 to TRBJ1-5; the D is unclear. V lost 1 base and J 6 bases, leaving 10 bases between the germline ends. The germline gives CDR1 MGHRA, CDR2 YSYEKL. The length of the CDR3 is 14 residues. CDR3 region: CASSQVKGFQPQHF. CDR3 nucleotides: TGCGCCAGCAGCCAAGTGAAAGGGTTTCAGCCCCAGCATTTT.

This clonotype has just one count. The rearrangement links TRBV5-1 to TRBJ1-1; 8 bases are shared with TRBD1. Germline V lookup: CDR1 SGHRS, CDR2 YFSETQ. Germline trimming cut 3 bases from V and 0 bases from J; bases unmatched to any gene: 1. This CDR3 has 14 residues. CDR3 region: CASSWTGLNTEAFF. For the CDR3, the DNA is TGCGCCAGCAGCTGGACAGGGTTGAACACTGAAGCTTTCTTT.

This chain links TRBV28 with TRBJ1-1; D unclear. CDR1 and CDR2 (germline): MDHEN, SYDVKM. Trimming shortened V by 6 bases and J by 11 bases, and 16 bases separated the two germline ends. This CDR3 has 12 amino acids. CDR3 nucleotide sequence: TGTGCCAGCAGGTCTTCTTTTGGGTTGGCTTTCTTT. The encoded protein is CASRSSFGLAFF. The whole variable domain, filled in from reference TRBV28 and TRBJ1-1, reads DVKVTQSSRYLVKRTGEKVFLECVQDMDHENMFWYRQDPGLGLRLIYFSYDVKMKEKGDIPEGYSVSREKKERFSLILESASTNQTSMYLCASRSSFGLAFFGQGTRLTVV.

This chain links TRBV12-3 or TRBV12-4 with TRBJ1-6; tentative D call: TRBD1 (5 bases). The CDR3 spans 14 residues. V lost 8 bases to trimming and J lost 7 bases, with 15 bases between them. The CDR3 DNA is TGTGCCAGCGGGGACCTCCTGTGGAATTCACCCCTCCACTTT. Amino acid sequence: CASGDLLWNSPLHF.

This sequence joins TRBV28 and TRBJ2-7, with D hard to call. Trimming pared 5 bases from V and 6 bases from J, leaving 23 bases between. The CDR3 runs to 16 residues. Germline values: CDR1 MDHEN, CDR2 SYDVKM. The CDR3 spells CASSTSGHLLRCEQYF. CDR3 in DNA: TGTGCCAGCAGTACCTCGGGCCACCTTTTGAGATGCGAGCAGTACTTC.

The J gene is TRBJ1-3, the V gene TRBV4-1; D is ambiguous. The germline V gene encodes CDR1 MGHRA and CDR2 YSYEKL. V was clipped by 2 bases and J by 2 bases, with 13 bases between them. The CDR3 is made up of 16 amino acids. The CDR3 sequence is CASSQPGREAGNTIYF. The CDR3 coding sequence is TGCGCCAGCAGCCAACCCGGACGGGAAGCTGGAAACACCATATATTTT.

The chain couples TRBV3-1 to TRBJ2-1, with TRBD2 as a possible D gene (6 bases). The CDR3 runs to 18 residues. The V gene's germline CDR1 is LGHDT and CDR2 YNNKEL (reference sequence). V shed 2 bases and J shed 0 bases, with 17 bases lying between them. The CDR3 bases are TGTGCCAGCAGCCAAACACTAGCCCCTAATGGCTCCTACAATGAGCAGTTCTTC. This sequence encodes CASSQTLAPNGSYNEQFF.

The genes are TRBV15 and TRBJ2-5, with D possibly TRBD1 on 6 matching bases. The germline gives CDR1 LNHNV, CDR2 YYDKDF (reference sequence). The CDR3 runs to 13 residues. V lost 3 bases and J 2 bases, leaving 7 bases between the germline ends. CDR3 nucleotides: TGTGCCACCAGCAGTCAGGGGCAAGAGACCCAGTACTTC. Protein product: CATSSQGQETQYF.

In this sample, this clonotype turned up once. The rearrangement joins TRBV7-2 to TRBJ2-5, with D perhaps given as TRBD1 or TRBD2 (6 bases each). Between the trimmed V and J ends, which lost 7 bases and 5 bases, there was a span of 17 bases. Germline V gene lookup returns CDR1 SGHTA and CDR2 FQGNSA. The CDR3 is 14 amino acids. In nucleotides, the CDR3 is TGTGCCAGCACCCCGAGAGGGGGGTTTGAGACCCAGTACTTC. Its protein product is CASTPRGGFETQYF.

The CDR3 is CASGRGTEAFF. The DNA of the CDR3 is TGTGCCAGCGGTAGAGGCACTGAAGCTTTCTTT. V usage is TRBV28 and J usage is TRBJ1-1; D uncertain. From germline, CDR1 is MDHEN and CDR2 SYDVKM. The CDR3 is 11 residues long. The V and J ends lost 8 bases and 4 bases respectively, with 8 bases between them.

The rearrangement uses TRBV29-1 and TRBJ2-1; D is perhaps TRBD2 (7 bases). Per germline, CDR1 SQVTM and CDR2 ANQGSEA. With 6 bases removed from V and 6 bases from J, the gap between germline ends came to 18 bases. This CDR3 comprises 14 residues. Here the CDR3 DNA reads TGCAGCGTGGGGGCGGCGGGGGTTCGCAATGAGCAGTTCTTC. This encodes CSVGAAGVRNEQFF.

The chain couples TRBV3-1 to TRBJ2-7; D ambiguous. Trimming shortened V by 2 bases and J by 7 bases, and 9 bases separated the two germline ends. The CDR3 consists of 12 residues. Germline V gene data show CDR1 as LGHDT and CDR2 as YNNKEL (reference sequence). The CDR3 region has the DNA TGTGCCAGCAGCCAAAAGGCAAGAGAGCAGTACTTC. The encoded protein is CASSQKAREQYF.